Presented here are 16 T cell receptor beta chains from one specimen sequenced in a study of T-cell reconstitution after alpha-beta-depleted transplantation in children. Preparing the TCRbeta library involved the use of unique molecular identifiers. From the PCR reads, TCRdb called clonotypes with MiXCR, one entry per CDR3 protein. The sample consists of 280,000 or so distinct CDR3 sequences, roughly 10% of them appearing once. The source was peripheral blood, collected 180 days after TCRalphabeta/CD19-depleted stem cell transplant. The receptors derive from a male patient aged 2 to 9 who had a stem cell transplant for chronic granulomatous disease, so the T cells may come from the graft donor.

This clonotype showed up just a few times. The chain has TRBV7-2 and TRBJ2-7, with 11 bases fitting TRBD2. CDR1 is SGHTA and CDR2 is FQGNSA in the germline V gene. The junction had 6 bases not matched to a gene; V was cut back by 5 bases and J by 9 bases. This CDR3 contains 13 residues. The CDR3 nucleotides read TGTGCCAGCAGCACTACTAGCGGGGGACGGCAGTACTTC. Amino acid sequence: CASSTTSGGRQYF.

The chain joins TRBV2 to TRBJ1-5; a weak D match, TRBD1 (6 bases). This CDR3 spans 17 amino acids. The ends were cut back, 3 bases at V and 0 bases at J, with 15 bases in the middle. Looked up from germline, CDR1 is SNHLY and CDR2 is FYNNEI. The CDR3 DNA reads TGTGCCAGCAGTGACGCCCGGACAGACTCTAGCAATCAGCCCCAGCATTTT. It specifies CASSDARTDSSNQPQHF.

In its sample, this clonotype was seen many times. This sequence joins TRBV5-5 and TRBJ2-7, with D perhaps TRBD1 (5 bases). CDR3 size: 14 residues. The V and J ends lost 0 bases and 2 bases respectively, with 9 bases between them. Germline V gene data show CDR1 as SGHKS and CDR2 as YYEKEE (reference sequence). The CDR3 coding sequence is TGTGCCAGCAGCTTGGTGGGCAGGGCCTACGAGCAGTACTTC. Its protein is CASSLVGRAYEQYF.

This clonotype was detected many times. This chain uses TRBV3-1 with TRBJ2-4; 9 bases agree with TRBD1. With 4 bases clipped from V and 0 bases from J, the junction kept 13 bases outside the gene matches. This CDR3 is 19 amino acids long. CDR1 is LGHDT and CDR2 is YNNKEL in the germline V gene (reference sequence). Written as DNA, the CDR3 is TGTGCCAGCAGCCGGGGGACAGGGAAGGGGGGGATAGCCAAAAACATTCAGTACTTC. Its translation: CASSRGTGKGGIAKNIQYF. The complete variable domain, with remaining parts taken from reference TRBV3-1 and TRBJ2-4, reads DTAVSQTPKYLVTQMGNDKSIKCEQNLGHDTMYWYKQDSKKFLKIMFSYNNKELIINETVPNRFSPKSPDKAHLNLHINSLELGDSAVYFCASSRGTGKGGIAKNIQYFGAGTRLSVL.

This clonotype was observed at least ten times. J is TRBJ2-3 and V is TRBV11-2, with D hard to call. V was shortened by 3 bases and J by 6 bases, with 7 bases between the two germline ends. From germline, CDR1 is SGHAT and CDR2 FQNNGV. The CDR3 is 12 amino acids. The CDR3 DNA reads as TGTGCCAGCAGCTTTGGGGTGGATACGCAGTATTTT. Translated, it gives CASSFGVDTQYF.

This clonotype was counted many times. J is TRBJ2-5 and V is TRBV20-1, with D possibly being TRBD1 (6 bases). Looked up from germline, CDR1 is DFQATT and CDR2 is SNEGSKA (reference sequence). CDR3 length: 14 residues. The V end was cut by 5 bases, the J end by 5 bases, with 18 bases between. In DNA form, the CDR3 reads TGCAGTGCTGGTCAAGGCAGGGGAAAGGAGACCCAGTACTTC. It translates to CSAGQGRGKETQYF.

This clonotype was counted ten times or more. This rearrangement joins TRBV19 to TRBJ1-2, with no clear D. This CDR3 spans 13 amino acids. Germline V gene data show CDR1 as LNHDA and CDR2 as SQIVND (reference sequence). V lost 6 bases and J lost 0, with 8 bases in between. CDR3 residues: CASRRVTNYGYTF. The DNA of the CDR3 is TGTGCCAGTAGGAGGGTAACTAACTATGGCTACACCTTC.

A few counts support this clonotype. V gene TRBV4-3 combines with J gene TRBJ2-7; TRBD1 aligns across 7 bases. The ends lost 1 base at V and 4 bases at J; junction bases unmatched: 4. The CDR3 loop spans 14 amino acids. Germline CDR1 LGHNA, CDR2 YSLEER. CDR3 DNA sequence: TGCGCCAGCAGCCAAGGGACAGGTCATTACGAGCAGTACTTC. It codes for CASSQGTGHYEQYF.

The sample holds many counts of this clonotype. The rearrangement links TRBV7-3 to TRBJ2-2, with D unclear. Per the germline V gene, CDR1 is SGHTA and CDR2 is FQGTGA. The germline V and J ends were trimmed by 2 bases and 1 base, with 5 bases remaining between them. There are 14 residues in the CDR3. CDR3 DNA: TGTGCCAGCAGCTTACAGATGAACACCGGGGAGCTGTTTTTT. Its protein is CASSLQMNTGELFF.

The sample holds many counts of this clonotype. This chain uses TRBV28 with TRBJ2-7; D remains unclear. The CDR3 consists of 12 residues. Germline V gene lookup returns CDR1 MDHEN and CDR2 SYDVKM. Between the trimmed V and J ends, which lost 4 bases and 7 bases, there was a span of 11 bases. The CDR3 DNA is TGTGCCAGCAGTTCCTACACCCTAGAGCAGTACTTC. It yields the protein CASSSYTLEQYF.

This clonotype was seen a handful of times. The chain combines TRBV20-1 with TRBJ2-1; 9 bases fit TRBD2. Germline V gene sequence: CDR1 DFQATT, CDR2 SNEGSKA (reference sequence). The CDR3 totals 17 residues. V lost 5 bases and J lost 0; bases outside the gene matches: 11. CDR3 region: CSALETSGVSSYNEQFF. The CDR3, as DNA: TGCAGTGCTCTTGAGACTAGCGGAGTTTCCTCCTACAATGAGCAGTTCTTC.

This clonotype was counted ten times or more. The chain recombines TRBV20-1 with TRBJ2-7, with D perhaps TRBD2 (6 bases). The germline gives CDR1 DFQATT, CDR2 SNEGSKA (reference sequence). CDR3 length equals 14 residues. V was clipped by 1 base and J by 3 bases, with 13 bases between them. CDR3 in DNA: TGCAGTGCTAGAGCGGCTAGCGCTGTCTACGAGCAGTACTTC. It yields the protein CSARAASAVYEQYF.

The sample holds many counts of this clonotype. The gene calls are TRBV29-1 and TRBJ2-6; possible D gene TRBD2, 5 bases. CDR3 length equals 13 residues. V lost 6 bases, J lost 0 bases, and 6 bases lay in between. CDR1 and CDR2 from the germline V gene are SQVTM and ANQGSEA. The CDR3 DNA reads TGCAGCGTCCGGGACTCTGGGGCCAACGTCCTGACTTTC. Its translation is CSVRDSGANVLTF.

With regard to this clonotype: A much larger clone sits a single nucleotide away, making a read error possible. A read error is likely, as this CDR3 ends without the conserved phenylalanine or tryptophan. The CDR3 DNA reads TGCAGCGTTGAGGGGCGACTTTACACTGAAGCTTTCCTT. Its protein is CSVEGRLYTEAFL. The chain has TRBV29-1 and TRBJ1-1; a possible D gene is TRBD1 (5 bases). Trimming cost V 3 bases and J 3 bases, with 11 bases left between them. Looked up from germline, CDR1 is SQVTM and CDR2 is ANQGSEA. The CDR3 is 13 residues long.

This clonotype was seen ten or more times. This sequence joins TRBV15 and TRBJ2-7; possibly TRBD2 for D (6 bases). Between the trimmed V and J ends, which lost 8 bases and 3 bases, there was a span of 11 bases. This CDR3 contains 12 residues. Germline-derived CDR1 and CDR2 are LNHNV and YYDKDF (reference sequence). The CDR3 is CATSGTYYEQYF. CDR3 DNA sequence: TGTGCCACCTCGGGGACTTACTACGAGCAGTACTTC. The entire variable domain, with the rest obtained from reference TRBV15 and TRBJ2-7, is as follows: DAMVIQNPRYQVTQFGKPVTLSCSQTLNHNVMYWYQQKSSQAPKLLFHYYDKDFNNEADTPDNFQSRRPNTSFCFLDIRSPGLGDTAMYLCATSGTYYEQYFGPGTRLTVT.

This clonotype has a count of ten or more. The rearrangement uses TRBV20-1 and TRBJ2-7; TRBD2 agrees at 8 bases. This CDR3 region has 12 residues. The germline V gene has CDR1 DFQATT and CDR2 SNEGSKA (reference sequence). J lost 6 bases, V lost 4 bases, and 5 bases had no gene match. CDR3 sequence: CSANAGGSEQYF. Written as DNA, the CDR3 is TGCAGTGCTAACGCGGGAGGTAGCGAGCAGTACTTC.